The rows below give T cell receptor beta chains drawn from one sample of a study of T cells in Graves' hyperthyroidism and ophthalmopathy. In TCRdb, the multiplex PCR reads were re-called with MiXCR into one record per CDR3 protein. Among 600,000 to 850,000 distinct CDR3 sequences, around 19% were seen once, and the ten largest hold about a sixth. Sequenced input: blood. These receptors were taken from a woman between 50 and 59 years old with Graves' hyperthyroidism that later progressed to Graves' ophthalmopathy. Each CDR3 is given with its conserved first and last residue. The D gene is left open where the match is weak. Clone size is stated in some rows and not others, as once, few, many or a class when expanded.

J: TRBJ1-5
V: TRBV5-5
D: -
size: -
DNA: TGTGCCAGCAGCTTCCTCTCCGACAATCAGCCCCAGCATTTT
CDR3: CASSFLSDNQPQHF

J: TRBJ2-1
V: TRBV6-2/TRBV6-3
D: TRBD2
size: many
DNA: TGTGCCAGCAGTTACTCGAGGAGCGGGGGTTACAATGAGCAGTTCTTC
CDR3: CASSYSRSGGYNEQFF

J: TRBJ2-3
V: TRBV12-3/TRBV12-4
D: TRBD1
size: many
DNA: TGTGCCAGCAATCCACCGGGACAGATCACAGATACGCAGTATTTT
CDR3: CASNPPGQITDTQYF

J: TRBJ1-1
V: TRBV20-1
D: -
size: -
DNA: TGCAGTGCTAGAGACCAAAAATGGCCCGCGGTGGCTTTCTTT
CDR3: CSARDQKWPAVAFF

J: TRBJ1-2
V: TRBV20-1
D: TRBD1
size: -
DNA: TGCAGTGCTACGTCGGGGGACAGGGAGCACGGCTACACCTTC
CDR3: CSATSGDREHGYTF

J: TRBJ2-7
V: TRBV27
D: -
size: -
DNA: TGTGCCAGCAGTTTATTTGGTTCCTACGGGCAGTACTTC
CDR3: CASSLFGSYGQYF

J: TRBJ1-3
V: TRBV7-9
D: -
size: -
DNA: TGTGCCAGCAGCCCCGACCTCCCCGGAAACACCATATATTTT
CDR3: CASSPDLPGNTIYF

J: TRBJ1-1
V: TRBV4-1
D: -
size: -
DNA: TGCGCCAGCAGCCAACCTCCCGACAGCATGAACACTGAAGCTTTCTTT
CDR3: CASSQPPDSMNTEAFF

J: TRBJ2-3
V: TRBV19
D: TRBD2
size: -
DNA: TGTGCCAGTAGTACCCGGCCGGGGCGGGGGGCCCGGGATACGCAGTATTTT
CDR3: CASSTRPGRGARDTQYF

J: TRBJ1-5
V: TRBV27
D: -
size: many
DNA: TGTGCCAGCAGTCCCTCCCGAGGAGATAGCAATCAGCCCCAGCATTTT
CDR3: CASSPSRGDSNQPQHF

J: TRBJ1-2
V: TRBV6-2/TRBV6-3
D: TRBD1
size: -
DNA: TGTGCCAGCAGACCCAACCGGGACAGTTCTAACTATGGCTACACCTTC
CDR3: CASRPNRDSSNYGYTF

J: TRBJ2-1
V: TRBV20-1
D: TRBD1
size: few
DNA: TGCAGTGCTAGGGGGGACAGAAACTACAATGAGCAGTTCTTC
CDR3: CSARGDRNYNEQFF

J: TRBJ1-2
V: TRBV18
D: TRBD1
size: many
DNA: TGTGCCAGCTCACCACTTGGGACAGGGGATGCGCGTGGCTACACCTTC
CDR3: CASSPLGTGDARGYTF

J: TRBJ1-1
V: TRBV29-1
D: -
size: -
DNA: TGCAGCGTTGATGGTTCAGGGGCGAACACTGAAGCTTTCTTT
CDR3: CSVDGSGANTEAFF

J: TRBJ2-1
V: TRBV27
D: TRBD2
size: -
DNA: TGTGCCAGCAGCGTACTCCTTAGCTTAGCGGGGGGCCACAATGAGCAGTTCTTC
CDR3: CASSVLLSLAGGHNEQFF

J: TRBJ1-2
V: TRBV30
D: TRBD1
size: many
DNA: TGTGCCTGGAATTCGGGACAGGTGATAAACTATGGCTACACCTTC
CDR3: CAWNSGQVINYGYTF

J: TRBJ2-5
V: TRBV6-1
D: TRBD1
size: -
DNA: TGTGCCAGCAGTGGGACAGGGGGTATGGAGACCCAGTACTTC
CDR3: CASSGTGGMETQYF

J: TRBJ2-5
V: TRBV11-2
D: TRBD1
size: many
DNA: TGTGCCAGCAGCTTATATTGGGTGACAGGGGGCGCGGAGACCCAGTACTTC
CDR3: CASSLYWVTGGAETQYF

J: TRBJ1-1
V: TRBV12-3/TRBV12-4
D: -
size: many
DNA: TGTGCCAGCAGTCTGGCGCCGAGCACTGAAGCTTTCTTT
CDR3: CASSLAPSTEAFF

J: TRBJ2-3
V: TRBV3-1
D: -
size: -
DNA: TGTGCCAGCAGCCAAGTTTCAACGTCTAGCACAGATACGCAGTATTTT
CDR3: CASSQVSTSSTDTQYF

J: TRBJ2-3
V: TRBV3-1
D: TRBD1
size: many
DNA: TGTGCCAGCAGCCGCAGGGGACAGAGAGGCACAGATACGCAGTATTTT
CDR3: CASSRRGQRGTDTQYF

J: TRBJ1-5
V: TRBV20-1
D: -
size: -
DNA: TGCAGTGCTAGAGGGTCCCCCATGGGCAATCAGCCCCAGCATTTT
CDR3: CSARGSPMGNQPQHF

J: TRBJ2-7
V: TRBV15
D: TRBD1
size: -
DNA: TGTGCCACCAGCAGAGTTTACATGACAGGGCGCTACGAGCAGTACTTC
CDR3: CATSRVYMTGRYEQYF

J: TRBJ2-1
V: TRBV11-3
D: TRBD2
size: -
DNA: TGTGCCAGCAGCTTAACTGTGTCGGGTAGCGGGGGGGGCGGGTCCAATGAGCAGTTCTTC
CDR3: CASSLTVSGSGGGGSNEQFF

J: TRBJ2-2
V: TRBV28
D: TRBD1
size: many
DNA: TGTGCCAGCGTCCCTGGGGACAGATCAGCCGGGGAGCTGTTTTTT
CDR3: CASVPGDRSAGELFF

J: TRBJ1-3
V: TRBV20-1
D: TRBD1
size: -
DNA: TGCAGTGCTGAAAGGGGAATCCAGGGGGTAGGAAACACCATATATTTT
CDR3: CSAERGIQGVGNTIYF

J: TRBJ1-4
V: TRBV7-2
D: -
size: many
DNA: TGTGCCAGCAGCTTAGTGGTCGGTGGGGAAAAACTGTTTTTT
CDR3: CASSLVVGGEKLFF

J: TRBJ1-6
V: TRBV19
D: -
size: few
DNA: TGTGCCAGTAGTATTACAGGCTGGGATAATTCACCCCTCCACTTT
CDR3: CASSITGWDNSPLHF

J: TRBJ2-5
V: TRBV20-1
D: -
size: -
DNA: TGCAGTGCTAGCCCTGGAGTTGAGCGGGAAGAGACCCAGTACTTC
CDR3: CSASPGVEREETQYF

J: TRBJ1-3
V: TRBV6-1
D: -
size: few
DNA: TGTGCCATCCTCAGGGAGCCTAGAAACACCATATATTTT
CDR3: CAILREPRNTIYF

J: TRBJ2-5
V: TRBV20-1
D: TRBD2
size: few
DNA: TGCAGTGCCTCTCCGGGACTAGCGGGGCGCTTCCAAGAGACCCAGTACTTC
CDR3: CSASPGLAGRFQETQYF